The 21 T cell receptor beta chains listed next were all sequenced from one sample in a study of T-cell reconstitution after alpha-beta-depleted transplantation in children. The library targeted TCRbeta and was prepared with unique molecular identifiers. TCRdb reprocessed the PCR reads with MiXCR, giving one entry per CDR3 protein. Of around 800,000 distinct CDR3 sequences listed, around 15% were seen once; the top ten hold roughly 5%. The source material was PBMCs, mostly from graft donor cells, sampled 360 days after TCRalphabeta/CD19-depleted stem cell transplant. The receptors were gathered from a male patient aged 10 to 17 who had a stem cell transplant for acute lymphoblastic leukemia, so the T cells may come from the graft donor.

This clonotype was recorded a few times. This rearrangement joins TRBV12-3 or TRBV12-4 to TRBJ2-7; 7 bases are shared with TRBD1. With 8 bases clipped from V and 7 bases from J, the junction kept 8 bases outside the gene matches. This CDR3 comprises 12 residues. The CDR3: CASREGAKEQYF. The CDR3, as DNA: TGTGCCAGCCGTGAGGGGGCGAAGGAGCAGTACTTC.

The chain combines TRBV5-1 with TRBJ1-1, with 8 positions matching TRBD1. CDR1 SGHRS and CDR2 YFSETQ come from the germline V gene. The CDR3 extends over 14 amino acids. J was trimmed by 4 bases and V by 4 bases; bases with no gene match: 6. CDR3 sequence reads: CASSTRGRGTEAFF. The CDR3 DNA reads TGCGCCAGCAGCACCAGGGGGCGCGGCACTGAAGCTTTCTTT.

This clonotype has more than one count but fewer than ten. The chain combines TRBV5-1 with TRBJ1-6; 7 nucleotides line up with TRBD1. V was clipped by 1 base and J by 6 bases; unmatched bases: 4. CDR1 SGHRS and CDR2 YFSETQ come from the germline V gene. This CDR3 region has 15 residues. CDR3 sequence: CASSLSGQLNSPLHF. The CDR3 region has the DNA TGCGCCAGCAGCTTGTCGGGACAGCTTAATTCACCCCTCCACTTT.

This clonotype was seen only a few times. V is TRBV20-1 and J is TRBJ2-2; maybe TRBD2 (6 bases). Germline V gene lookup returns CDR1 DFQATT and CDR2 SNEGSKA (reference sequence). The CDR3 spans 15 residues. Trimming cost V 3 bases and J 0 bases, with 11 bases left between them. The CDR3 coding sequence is TGCAGTGCTAGCTACGGGACTTCGAACACCGGGGAGCTGTTTTTT. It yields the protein CSASYGTSNTGELFF.

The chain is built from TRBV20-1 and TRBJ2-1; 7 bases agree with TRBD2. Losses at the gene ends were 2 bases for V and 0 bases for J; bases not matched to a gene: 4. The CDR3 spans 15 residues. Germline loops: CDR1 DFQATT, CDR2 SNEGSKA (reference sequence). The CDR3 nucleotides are TGCAGTGCTAGAAAGGGCGGGAGCTCCTACAATGAGCAGTTCTTC. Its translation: CSARKGGSSYNEQFF.

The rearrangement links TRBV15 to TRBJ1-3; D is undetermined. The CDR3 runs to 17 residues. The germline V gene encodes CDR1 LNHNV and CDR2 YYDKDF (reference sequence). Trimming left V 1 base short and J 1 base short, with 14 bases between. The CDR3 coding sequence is TGTGCCACCAGCAGAGCCCCCCAGGTTCGATCTGGAAACACCATATATTTT. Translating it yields CATSRAPQVRSGNTIYF. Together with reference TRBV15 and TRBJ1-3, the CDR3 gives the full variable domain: DAMVIQNPRYQVTQFGKPVTLSCSQTLNHNVMYWYQQKSSQAPKLLFHYYDKDFNNEADTPDNFQSRRPNTSFCFLDIRSPGLGDTAMYLCATSRAPQVRSGNTIYFGEGSWLTVV.

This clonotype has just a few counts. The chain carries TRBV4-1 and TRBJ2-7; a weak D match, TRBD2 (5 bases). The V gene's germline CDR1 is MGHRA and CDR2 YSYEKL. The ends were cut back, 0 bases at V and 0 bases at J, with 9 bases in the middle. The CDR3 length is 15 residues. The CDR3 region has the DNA TGCGCCAGCAGCCAAGATGTCGGGATCTCCTACGAGCAGTACTTC. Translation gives CASSQDVGISYEQYF.

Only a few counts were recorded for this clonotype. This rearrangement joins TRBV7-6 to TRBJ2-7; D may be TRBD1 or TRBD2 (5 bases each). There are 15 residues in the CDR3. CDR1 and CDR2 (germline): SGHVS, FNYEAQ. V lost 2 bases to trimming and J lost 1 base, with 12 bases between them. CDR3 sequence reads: CASSLLGGESYEQYF. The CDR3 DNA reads TGTGCCAGCAGCTTACTTGGGGGAGAATCCTACGAGCAGTACTTC.

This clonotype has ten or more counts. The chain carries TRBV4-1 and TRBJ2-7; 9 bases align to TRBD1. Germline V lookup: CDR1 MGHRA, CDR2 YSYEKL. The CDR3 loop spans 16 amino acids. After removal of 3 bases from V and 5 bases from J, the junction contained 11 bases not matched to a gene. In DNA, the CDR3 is TGCGCCAGCAGCCAGGGGCCGGGACAGGGATTAAACGAGCAGTACTTC. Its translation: CASSQGPGQGLNEQYF.

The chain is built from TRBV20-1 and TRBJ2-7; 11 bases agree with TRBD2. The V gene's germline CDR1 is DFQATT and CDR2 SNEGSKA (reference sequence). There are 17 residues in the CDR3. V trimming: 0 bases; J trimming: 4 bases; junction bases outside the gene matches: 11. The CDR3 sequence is CSAREGRGTSGSYEQYF. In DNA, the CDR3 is TGCAGTGCTAGAGAGGGACGCGGGACTAGCGGTTCGTACGAGCAGTACTTC.

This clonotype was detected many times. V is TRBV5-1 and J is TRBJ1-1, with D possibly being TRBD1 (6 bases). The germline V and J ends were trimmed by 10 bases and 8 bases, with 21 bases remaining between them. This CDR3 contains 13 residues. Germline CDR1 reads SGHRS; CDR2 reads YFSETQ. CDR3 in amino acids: CACNLWTALEAFF. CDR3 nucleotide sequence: TGCGCCTGTAATCTATGGACAGCTTTAGAAGCTTTCTTT.

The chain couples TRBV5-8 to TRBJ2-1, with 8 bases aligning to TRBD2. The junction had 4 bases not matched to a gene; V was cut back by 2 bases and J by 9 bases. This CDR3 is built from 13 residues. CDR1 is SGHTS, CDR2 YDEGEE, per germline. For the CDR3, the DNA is TGTGCCAGCAGCTTAGCGGGAGCCCCTGAGCAGTTCTTC. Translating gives CASSLAGAPEQFF.

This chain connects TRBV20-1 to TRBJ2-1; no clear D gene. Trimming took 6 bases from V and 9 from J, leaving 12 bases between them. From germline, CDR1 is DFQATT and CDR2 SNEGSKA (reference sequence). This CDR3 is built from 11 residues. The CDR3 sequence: CSAPAHSEQFF. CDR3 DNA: TGCAGTGCGCCGGCCCACAGTGAGCAGTTCTTC.

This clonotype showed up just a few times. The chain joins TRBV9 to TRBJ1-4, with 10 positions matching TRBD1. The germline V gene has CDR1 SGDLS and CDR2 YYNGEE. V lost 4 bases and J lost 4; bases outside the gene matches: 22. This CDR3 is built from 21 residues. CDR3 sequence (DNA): TGTGCCAGCAGCCCCAACCAGGACCGGGACAGGGGAGTGATGGGTAATGAAAAACTGTTTTTT. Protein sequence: CASSPNQDRDRGVMGNEKLFF.

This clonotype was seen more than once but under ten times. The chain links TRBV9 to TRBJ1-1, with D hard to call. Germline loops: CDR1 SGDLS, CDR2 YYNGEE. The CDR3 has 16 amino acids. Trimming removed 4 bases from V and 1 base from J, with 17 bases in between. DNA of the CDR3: TGTGCCAGCAGCCCGGGGAGGGCCTCGGAGAACACTGAAGCTTTCTTT. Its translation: CASSPGRASENTEAFF.

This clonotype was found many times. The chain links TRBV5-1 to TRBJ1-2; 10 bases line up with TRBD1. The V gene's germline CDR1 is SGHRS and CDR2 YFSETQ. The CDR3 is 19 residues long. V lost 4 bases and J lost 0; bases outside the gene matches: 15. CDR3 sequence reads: CASSTLNPGQGPSNYGYTF. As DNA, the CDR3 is TGCGCCAGCAGCACCCTCAATCCGGGACAGGGGCCATCTAACTATGGCTACACCTTC.

DNA for the CDR3: TGCAGCGTTGGGAGAAGTGAGCAGTTCTTC. As protein: CSVGRSEQFF. V and J are TRBV29-1 and TRBJ2-1, with unresolved D. Germline V CDR1 and CDR2: SQVTM, ANQGSEA. The CDR3 consists of 10 residues. Trimming cost V 4 bases and J 9 bases, with 7 bases left between them.

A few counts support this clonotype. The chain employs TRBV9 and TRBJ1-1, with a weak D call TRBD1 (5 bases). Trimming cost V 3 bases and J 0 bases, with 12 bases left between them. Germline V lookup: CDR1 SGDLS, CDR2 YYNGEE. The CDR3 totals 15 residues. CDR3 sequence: CASSAPGGMNTEAFF. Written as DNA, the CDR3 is TGTGCCAGCAGCGCCCCCGGGGGTATGAACACTGAAGCTTTCTTT.

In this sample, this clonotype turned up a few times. The CDR3, as DNA: TGCGCCAGCAGATACGAGCGGGAAAGCTCCTACGAGCAGTACTTC. Protein: CASRYERESSYEQYF. The chain uses TRBV5-1 and TRBJ2-7; 7 bases match TRBD2. Unmatched junction bases numbered 8, after V lost 5 bases and J lost 0 bases. The CDR3 is 15 residues long. From germline, CDR1 is SGHRS and CDR2 YFSETQ.

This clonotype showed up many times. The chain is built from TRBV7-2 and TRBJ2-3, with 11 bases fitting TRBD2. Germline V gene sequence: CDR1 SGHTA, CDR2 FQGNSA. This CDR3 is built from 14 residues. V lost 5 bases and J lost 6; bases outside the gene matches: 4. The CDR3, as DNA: TGTGCCAGCAGCCGTAGCGGGAGGGGCGATACGCAGTATTTT. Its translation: CASSRSGRGDTQYF. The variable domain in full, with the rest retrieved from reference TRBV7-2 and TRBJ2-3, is GAGVSQSPSNKVTEKGKDVELRCDPISGHTALYWYRQSLGQGLEFLIYFQGNSAPDKSGLPSDRFSAERTGGSVSTLTIQRTQQEDSAVYLCASSRSGRGDTQYFGPGTRLTVL.

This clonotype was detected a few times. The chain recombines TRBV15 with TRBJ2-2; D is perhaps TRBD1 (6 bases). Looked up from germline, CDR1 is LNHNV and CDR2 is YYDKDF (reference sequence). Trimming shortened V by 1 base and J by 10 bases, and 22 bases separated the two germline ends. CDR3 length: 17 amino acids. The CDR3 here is CATSRGWTELSKQELFF. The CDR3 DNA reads TGTGCCACCAGCAGAGGGTGGACAGAGTTGTCCAAACAGGAGCTGTTTTTT.